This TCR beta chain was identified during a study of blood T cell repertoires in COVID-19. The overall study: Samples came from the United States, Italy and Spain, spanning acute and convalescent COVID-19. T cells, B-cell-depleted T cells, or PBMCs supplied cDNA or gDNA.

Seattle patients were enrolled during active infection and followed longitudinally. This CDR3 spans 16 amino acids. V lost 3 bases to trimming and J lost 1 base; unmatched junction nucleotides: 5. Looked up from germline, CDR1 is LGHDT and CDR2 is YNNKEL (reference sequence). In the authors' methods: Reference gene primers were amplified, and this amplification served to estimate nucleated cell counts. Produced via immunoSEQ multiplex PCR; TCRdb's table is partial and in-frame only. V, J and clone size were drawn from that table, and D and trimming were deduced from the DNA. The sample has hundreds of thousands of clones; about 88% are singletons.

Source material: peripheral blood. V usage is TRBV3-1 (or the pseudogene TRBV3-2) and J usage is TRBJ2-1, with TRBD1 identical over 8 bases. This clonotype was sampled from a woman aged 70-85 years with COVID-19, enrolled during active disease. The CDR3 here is CASSQTGVSSYNEQFF. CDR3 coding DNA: TGTGCCAGCAGCCAGACAGGGGTGTCGTCCTACAATGAGCAGTTCTTC.